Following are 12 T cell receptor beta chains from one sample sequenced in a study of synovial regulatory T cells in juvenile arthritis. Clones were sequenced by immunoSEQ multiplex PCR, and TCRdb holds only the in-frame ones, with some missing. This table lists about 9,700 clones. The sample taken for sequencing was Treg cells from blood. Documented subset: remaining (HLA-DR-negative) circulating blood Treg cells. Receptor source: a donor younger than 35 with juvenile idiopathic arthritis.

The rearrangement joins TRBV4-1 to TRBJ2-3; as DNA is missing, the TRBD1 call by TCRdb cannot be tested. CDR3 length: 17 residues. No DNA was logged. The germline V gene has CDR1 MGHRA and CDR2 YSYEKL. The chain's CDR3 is CASSQAYLDRVTDTQYF.

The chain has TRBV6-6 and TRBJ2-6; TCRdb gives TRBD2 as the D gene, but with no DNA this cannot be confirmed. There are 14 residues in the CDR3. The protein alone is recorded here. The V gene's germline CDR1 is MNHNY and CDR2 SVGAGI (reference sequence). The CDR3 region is CASTWSSGANVLTF.

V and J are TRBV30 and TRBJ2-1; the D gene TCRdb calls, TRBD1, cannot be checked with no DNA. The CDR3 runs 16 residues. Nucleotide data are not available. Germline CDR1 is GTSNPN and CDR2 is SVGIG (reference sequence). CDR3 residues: CAWSGTRTGYFNEQFF.

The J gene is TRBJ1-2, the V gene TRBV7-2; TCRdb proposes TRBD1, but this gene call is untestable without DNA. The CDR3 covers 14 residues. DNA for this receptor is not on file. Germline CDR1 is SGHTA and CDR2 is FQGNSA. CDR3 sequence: CASSWGQGSYGYTF. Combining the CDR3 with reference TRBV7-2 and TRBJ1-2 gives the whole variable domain GAGVSQSPSNKVTEKGKDVELRCDPISGHTALYWYRQSLGQGLEFLIYFQGNSAPDKSGLPSDRFSAERTGGSVSTLTIQRTQQEDSAVYLCASSWGQGSYGYTFGSGTRLTVV.

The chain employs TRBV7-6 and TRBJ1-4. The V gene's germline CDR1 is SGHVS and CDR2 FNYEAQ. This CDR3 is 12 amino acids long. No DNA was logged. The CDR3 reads CASSQPNEKLFF. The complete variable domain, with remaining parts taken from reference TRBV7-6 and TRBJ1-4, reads GAGVSQSPRYKVTKRGQDVALRCDPISGHVSLYWYRQALGQGPEFLTYFNYEAQQDKSGLPNDRFSAERPEGSISTLTIQRTEQRDSAMYRCASSQPNEKLFFGSGTQLSVL.

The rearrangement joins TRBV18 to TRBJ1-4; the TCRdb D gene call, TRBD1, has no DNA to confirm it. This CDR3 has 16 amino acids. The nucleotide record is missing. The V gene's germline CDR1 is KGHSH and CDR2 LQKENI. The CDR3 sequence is CASSPRERGANEKLFF.

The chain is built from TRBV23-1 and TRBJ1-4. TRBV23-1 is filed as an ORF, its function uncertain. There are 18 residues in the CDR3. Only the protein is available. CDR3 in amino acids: CASSQVGSHPATNEKLFF.

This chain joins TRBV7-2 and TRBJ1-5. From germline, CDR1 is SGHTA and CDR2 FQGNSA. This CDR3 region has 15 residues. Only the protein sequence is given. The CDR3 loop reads CASSLVAGYDQPQHF.

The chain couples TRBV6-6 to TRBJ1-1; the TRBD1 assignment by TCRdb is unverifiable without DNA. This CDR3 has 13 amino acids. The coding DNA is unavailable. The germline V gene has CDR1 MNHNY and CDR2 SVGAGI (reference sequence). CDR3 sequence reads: CAGVDRGRTEAFF.

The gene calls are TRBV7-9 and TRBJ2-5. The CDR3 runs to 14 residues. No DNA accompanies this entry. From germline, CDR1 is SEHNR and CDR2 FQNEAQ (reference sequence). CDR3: CASSTLLYRETQYF.

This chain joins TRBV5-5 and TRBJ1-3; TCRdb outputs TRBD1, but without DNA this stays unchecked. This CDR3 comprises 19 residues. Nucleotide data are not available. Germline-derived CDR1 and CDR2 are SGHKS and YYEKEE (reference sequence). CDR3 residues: CASSSRPPGQGFSGNTIYF.

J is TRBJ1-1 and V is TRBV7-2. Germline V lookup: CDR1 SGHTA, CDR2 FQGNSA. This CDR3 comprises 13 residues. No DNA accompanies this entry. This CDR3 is CASSLGMNTEAFF.